The entry below gives a single T cell receptor (beta chain) sequence along with its context. The source of the sample is a study of neoadjuvant anti-PD-1 for oral cavity cancer. CDR1 MNHEY and CDR2 SVGAGI come from the germline V gene. V lost 0 bases to trimming and J lost 3 bases; unmatched junction nucleotides: 4. The CDR3 runs to 15 residues. Method: immunoSEQ multiplex PCR; TCRdb's copy keeps in-frame clones and lacks some. The sample holds nearly 7,000 clones, approximately 75% seen once. This specimen was PBMCs, taken before nivolumab (anti-PD-1) treatment. This receptor was obtained from a person aged 35 to 85 with oral cavity squamous cell carcinoma. The genes are TRBV6-5 and TRBJ2-7, with 8 bases matching TRBD2. The CDR3 region has the DNA TGTGCCAGCAGTTACTCCCGCGGGGGGCACTACGAGCAGTACTTC. Its translation: CASSYSRGGHYEQYF.